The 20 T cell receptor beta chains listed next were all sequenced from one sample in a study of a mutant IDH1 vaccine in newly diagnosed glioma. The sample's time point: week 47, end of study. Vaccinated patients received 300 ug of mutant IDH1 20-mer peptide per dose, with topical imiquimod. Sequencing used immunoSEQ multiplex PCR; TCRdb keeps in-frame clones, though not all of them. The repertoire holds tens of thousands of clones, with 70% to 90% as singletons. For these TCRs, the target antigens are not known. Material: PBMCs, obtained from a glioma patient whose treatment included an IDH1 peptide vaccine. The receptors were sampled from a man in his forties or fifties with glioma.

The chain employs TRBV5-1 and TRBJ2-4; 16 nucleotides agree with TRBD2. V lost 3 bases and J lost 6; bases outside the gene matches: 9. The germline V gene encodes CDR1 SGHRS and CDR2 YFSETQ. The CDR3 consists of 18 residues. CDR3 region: CASSWGTSGRAMINIQYF. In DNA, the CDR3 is TGCGCCAGCAGCTGGGGGACTAGCGGGAGGGCCATGATAAACATTCAGTACTTC.

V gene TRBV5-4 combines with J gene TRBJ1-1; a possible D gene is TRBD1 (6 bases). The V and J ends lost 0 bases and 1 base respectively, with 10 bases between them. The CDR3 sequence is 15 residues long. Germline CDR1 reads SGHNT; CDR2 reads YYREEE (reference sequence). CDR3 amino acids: CASSLVTGPNTEAFF. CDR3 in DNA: TGTGCCAGCAGCTTGGTGACAGGACCGAACACTGAAGCTTTCTTT.

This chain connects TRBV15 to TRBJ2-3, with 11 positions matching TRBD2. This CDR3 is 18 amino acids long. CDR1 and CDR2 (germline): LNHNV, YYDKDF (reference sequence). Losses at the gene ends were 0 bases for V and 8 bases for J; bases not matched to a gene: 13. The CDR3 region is CATSRDYPGLAAQGTQYF. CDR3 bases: TGTGCCACCAGCAGAGATTACCCGGGACTAGCGGCCCAGGGTACGCAGTATTTT.

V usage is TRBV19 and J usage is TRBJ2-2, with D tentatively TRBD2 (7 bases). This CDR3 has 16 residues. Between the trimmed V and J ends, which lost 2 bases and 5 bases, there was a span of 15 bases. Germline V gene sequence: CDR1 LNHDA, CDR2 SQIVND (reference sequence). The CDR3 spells CASSIRRGPRTGELFF. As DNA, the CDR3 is TGTGCCAGTAGTATAAGGCGGGGGCCGAGAACCGGGGAGCTGTTTTTT. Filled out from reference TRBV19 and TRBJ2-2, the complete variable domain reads DGGITQSPKYLFRKEGQNVTLSCEQNLNHDAMYWYRQDPGQGLRLIYYSQIVNDFQKGDIAEGYSVSREKKESFPLTVTSAQKNPTAFYLCASSIRRGPRTGELFFGEGSRLTVL.

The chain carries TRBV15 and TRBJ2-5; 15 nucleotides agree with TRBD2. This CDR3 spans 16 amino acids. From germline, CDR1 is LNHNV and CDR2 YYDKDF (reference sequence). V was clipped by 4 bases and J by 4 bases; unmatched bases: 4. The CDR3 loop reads CATSIRTSGGAETQYF. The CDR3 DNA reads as TGTGCCACCAGCATTCGGACTAGCGGGGGGGCAGAGACCCAGTACTTC.

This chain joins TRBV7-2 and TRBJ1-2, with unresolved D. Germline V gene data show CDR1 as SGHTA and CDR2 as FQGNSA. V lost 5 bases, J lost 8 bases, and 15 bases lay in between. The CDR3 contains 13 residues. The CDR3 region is CASSPRAAGGYTF. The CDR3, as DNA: TGTGCCAGCAGCCCCCGTGCTGCCGGCGGCTACACCTTC.

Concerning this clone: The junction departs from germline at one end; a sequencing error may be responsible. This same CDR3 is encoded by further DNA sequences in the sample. The CDR3 spells CASSPPTGNTEAFF. For the CDR3, the DNA is TGTGCCAGCAGTCCACCCACAGGGAACACTGAGGCTTTCTTT. This chain connects TRBV6-5 to TRBJ1-1; a possible D gene is TRBD1 (6 bases). Germline CDR1 is MNHEY and CDR2 is SVGAGI. The CDR3 sequence is 14 residues long.

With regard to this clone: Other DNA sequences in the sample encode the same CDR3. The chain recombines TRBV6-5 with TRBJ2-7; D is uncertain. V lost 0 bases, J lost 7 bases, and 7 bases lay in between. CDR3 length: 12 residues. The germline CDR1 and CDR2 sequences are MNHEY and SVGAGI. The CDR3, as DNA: TGTGCCAGCAGTTACTCGAGCTATGAGCAGTACTTC. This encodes CASSYSSYEQYF.

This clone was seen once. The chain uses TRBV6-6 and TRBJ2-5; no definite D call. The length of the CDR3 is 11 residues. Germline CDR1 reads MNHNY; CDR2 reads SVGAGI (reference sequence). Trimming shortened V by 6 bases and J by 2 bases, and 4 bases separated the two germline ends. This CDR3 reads CASRAQETQYF. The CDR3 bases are TGTGCCAGCAGAGCTCAAGAGACCCAGTACTTC.

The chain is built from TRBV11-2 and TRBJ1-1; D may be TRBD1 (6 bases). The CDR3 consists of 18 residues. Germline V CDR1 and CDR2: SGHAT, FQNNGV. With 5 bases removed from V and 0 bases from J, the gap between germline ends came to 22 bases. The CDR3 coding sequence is TGTGCCAGCAGCCTACCGCGGGGGGCCGTGCTCATGAACACTGAAGCTTTCTTT. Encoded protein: CASSLPRGAVLMNTEAFF. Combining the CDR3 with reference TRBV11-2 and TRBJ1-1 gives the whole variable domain EAGVAQSPRYKIIEKRQSVAFWCNPISGHATLYWYQQILGQGPKLLIQFQNNGVVDDSQLPKDRFSAERLKGVDSTLKIQPAKLEDSAVYLCASSLPRGAVLMNTEAFFGQGTRLTVV.

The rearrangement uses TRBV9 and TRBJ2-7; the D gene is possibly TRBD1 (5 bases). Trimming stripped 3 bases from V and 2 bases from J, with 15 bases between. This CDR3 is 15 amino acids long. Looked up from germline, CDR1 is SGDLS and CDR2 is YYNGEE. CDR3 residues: CASSGGTTVAYEQYF. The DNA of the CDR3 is TGTGCCAGCAGCGGGGGAACGACAGTCGCCTACGAGCAGTACTTC.

In DNA form, the CDR3 reads TGTGCCAGCAGCACACAGGGGGCAAGGCAGCCCCAGCATTTT. Amino acid sequence: CASSTQGARQPQHF. The chain has TRBV2 and TRBJ1-5; 9 bases are shared with TRBD1. The V gene's germline CDR1 is SNHLY and CDR2 FYNNEI. J was trimmed by 7 bases and V by 6 bases; bases with no gene match: 7. The CDR3 totals 14 residues.

CDR3 loop: CSVAVRGASHEQYF. The CDR3 DNA sequence: TGCAGCGTTGCCGTGCGGGGGGCTTCCCACGAGCAGTACTTC. The rearrangement uses TRBV29-1 and TRBJ2-7, with TRBD2 identical over 8 bases. CDR3 length: 14 amino acids. Germline CDR1 and CDR2: SQVTM and ANQGSEA. Unmatched junction bases numbered 10, after V lost 4 bases and J lost 5 bases.

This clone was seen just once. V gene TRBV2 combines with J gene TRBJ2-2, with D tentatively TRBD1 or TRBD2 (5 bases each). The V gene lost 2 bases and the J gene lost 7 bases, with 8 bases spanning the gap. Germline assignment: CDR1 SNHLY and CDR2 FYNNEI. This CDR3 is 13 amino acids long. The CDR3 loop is CASSEMGVGELFF. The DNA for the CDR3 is TGTGCCAGCAGTGAAATGGGGGTCGGGGAGCTGTTTTTT.

The CDR3 region has the DNA TGTGCCAGCAGCCGGACTAGTTTGAAAGATACGCAGTATTTT. This translates into CASSRTSLKDTQYF. The chain uses TRBV27 and TRBJ2-3; 7 positions agree with TRBD2. V lost 6 bases to trimming and J lost 5 bases; unmatched junction nucleotides: 8. In germline, CDR1 is MNHEY, CDR2 SMNVEV (reference sequence). CDR3 length: 14 residues.

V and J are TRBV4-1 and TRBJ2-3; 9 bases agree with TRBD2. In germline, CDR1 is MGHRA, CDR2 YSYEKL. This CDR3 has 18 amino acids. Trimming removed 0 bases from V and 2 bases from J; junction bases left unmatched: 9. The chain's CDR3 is CASSQDPWASGVTDTQYF. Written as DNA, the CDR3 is TGCGCCAGCAGCCAAGACCCCTGGGCTAGCGGGGTCACAGATACGCAGTATTTT.

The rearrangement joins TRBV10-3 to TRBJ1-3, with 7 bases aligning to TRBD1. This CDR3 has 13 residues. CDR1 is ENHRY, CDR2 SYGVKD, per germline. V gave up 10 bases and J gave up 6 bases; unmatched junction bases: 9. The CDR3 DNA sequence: TGTGCCAACCCCCGGGACAGACAAAACACCATATATTTT. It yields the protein CANPRDRQNTIYF.

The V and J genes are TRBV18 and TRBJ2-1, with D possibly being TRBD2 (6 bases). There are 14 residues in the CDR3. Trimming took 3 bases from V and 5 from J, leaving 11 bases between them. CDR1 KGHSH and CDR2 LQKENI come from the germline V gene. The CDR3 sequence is CASSPGTGDNEQFF. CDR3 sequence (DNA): TGTGCCAGCTCACCTGGGACTGGCGACAATGAGCAGTTCTTC. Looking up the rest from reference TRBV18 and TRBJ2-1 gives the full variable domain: NAGVMQNPRHLVRRRGQEARLRCSPMKGHSHVYWYRQLPEEGLKFMVYLQKENIIDESGMPKERFSAEFPKEGPSILRIQQVVRGDSAAYFCASSPGTGDNEQFFGPGTRLTVL.

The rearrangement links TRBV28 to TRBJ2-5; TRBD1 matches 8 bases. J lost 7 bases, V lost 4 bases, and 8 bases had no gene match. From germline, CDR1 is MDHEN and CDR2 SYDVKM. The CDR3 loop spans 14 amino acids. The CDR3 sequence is CASSSTGAAGTQYF. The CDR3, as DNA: TGTGCCAGCAGTTCGACAGGGGCCGCCGGGACCCAGTACTTC.

The CDR3 protein is CASSLEGPPNQPQHF. DNA for the CDR3: TGTGCCAGCAGTTTGGAGGGTCCACCCAATCAGCCCCAGCATTTT. This chain uses TRBV28 with TRBJ1-5; D gene uncertain. This CDR3 is 15 amino acids long. V was shortened by 3 bases and J by 3 bases, with 12 bases between the two germline ends. Germline CDR1 MDHEN, CDR2 SYDVKM.